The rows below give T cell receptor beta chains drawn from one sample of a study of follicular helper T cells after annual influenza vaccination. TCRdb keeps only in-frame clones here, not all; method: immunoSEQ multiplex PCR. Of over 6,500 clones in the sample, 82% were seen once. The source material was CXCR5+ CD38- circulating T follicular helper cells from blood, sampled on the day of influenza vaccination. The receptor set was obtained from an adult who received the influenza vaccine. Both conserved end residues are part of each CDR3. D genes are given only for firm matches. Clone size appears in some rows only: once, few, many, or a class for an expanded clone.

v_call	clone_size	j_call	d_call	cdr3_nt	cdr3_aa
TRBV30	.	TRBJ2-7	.	TGTGCCTGGAGTGTAGGCTACGAGCAGTACTTC	CAWSVGYEQYF
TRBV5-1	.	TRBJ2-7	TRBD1	TGCGCCAGCAGCTTCGGAGGACAGGGTATCAGCGAGCAGTACTTC	CASSFGGQGISEQYF
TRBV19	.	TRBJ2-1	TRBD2	TGTGCCAGTAGTACACCCTTCGGGGGGGCTGCCTACAATGAGCAGTTCTTC	CASSTPFGGAAYNEQFF
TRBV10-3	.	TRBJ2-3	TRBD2	TGTGCCATCAGTTGGTCTAGCGGAGAGCGGGATACGCAGTATTTT	CAISWSSGERDTQYF
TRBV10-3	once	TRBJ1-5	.	TGTGCCATCAGTGATCCATTCACTGGGGGGGTACAGCCCCAGCATTTT	CAISDPFTGGVQPQHF
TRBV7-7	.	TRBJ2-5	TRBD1	TGTGCCAGCAGCTTCCAGGGGGCGGCAGAGACCCAGTACTTC	CASSFQGAAETQYF
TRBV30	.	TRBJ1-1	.	TGTGCCTGGAGCGAGGCCATGAACACTGAAGCTTTCTTT	CAWSEAMNTEAFF
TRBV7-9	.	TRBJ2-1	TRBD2	TGTGCCAGCAGCCCCGGGACTAGCGGGGGGGCACCGTTCTTC	CASSPGTSGGAPFF
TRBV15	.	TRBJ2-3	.	TGTGCCACCAGCAGGACAGGGAGGACAGATACGCAGTATTTT	CATSRTGRTDTQYF
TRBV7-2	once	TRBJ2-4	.	TGTGCCAGCAGCTTAGGGGGGTCCCAAAACATTCAGTACTTC	CASSLGGSQNIQYF
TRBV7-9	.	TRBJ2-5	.	TGTGCCAGCAGCATCAACACACGTCAAGAGACCCAGTACTTC	CASSINTRQETQYF
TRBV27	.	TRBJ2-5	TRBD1	TGTGCCAGCAGTCCTTGGGACAGAAAAGAGACCCAGTACTTC	CASSPWDRKETQYF
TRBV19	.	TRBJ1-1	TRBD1	TGTGCCAGTAGACAGACCGACAGGGTCATGAACACTGAAGCTTTCTTT	CASRQTDRVMNTEAFF
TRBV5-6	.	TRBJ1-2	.	TGTGCCAGCAGCTTCGGCACCGGACAGTCCTATGGCTACACCTTC	CASSFGTGQSYGYTF
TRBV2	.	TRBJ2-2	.	TGTGCCAGCAGTGTCCCAGGGGATAAGAACGGGGAGCTGTTTTTT	CASSVPGDKNGELFF
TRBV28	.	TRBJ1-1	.	TGTGCCAGCAATCCTGCGGATAACACTGAAGCTTTCTTT	CASNPADNTEAFF
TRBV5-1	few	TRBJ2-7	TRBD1	TGCGCCAGCAGCTCGGACAGGGGGATCTACGAGCAGTACTTC	CASSSDRGIYEQYF
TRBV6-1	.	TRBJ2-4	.	TGTGCCAGCAGTGAAGGATGGGGTGGAGGGGCCAAAAACATTCAGTACTTC	CASSEGWGGGAKNIQYF
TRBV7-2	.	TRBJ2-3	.	TGTGCCAGCAGCCCTAATCGAAGAGATACGCAGTATTTT	CASSPNRRDTQYF
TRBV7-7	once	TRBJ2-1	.	TGTGCCAGCAGCCTCCAAACGGATAGTGAGCAGTTCTTC	CASSLQTDSEQFF
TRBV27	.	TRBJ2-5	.	TGTGCCAGCACTATAACGGTAGCGGAGACCCAGTACTTC	CASTITVAETQYF
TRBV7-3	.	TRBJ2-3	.	TGTGCCAGCAGCTTAGGTTTCCGAGCGGGTTCAGCAGATACGCAGTATTTT	CASSLGFRAGSADTQYF
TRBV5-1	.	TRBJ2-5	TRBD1	TGCGCCAGCAGCTCGGGGCCGGGACAGGAAGAGACCCAGTACTTC	CASSSGPGQEETQYF
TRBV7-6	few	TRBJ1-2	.	TGTGCCAGCAGCACCGACCTGGTAGGTGTATTGGGCTACACCTTC	CASSTDLVGVLGYTF
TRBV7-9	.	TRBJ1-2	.	TGTGCCAGCAGCTTTGGTCGGGCACAAACTAACTATGGCTACACCTTC	CASSFGRAQTNYGYTF
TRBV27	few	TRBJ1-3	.	TGTGCCAGCTCGGAGGTGTTCTCTGGAAACACCATATATTTT	CASSEVFSGNTIYF
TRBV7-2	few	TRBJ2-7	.	TGTGCCAGCAGCCCGTCTAGATACGAGCAGTACTTC	CASSPSRYEQYF
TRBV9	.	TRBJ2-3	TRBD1	TGTGCCAGCAGCGTAGAAACAGGGGGCGGAGATACGCAGTATTTT	CASSVETGGGDTQYF
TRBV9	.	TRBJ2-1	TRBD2	TGTGCCAGCAGTTCTAGCGGGGGGGCAGGGAATGAGCAGTTCTTC	CASSSSGGAGNEQFF
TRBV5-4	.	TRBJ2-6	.	TGTGCCAGCAGAAGAACCACCTCTGGGGCCAACGTCCTGACTTTC	CASRRTTSGANVLTF
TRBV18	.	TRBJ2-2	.	TGTGCCAGCTCACCACCGCCGACCTACACCGGGGAGCTGTTTTTT	CASSPPPTYTGELFF
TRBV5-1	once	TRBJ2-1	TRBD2	TGCGCCAGCAGCACCAGCGGGGGGGACTACAATGAGCAGTTCTTC	CASSTSGGDYNEQFF
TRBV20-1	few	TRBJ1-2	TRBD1	TGCAGTGCTAGGACAGGGTATGGCTACACCTTC	CSARTGYGYTF
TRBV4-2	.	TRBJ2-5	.	TGTGCCAGCAGCCAAGAGATAACTAGTCGGGAGACCCAGTACTTC	CASSQEITSRETQYF
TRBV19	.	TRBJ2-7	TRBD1	TGTGCCAGTACATCGAGGACAGGGGGGGTCTACGAGCAGTACTTC	CASTSRTGGVYEQYF
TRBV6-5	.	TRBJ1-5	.	TGTGCCAGCAGTGAACGGCCTACTTCGGGACCCCAGCATTTT	CASSERPTSGPQHF
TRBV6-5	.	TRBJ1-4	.	TGTGCCAGCAGGTCGCACTCTTTAGGGGATGAAAAACTGTTTTTT	CASRSHSLGDEKLFF
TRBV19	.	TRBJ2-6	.	TGTGCCAGTAGGAGTATAGGGGAATCTTTTGGGGCCAACGTCCTGACTTTC	CASRSIGESFGANVLTF
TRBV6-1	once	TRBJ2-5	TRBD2	TGTGCCAGCAGGGATACTAGCGATGGGACCCAGTACTTC	CASRDTSDGTQYF
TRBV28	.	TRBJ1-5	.	TGTGCCAGCAGTAAGGGGGGATTGAGCAATCAGCCCCAGCATTTT	CASSKGGLSNQPQHF
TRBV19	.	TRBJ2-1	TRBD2	TGTGCCAGTAGTCTGGGGGTCCGGGACTATCCGTTCTTC	CASSLGVRDYPFF
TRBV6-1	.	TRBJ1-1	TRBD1	TGTGCCAGCATTACTTCAGGGGGGACTGAAGCTTTCTTT	CASITSGGTEAFF
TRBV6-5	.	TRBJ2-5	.	TGTGCCAGCAGTTACCCGGGGCCCGGGCGAGAGACCCAGTACTTC	CASSYPGPGRETQYF
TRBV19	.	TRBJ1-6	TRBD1	TGTGCCAGTAGTATCGGACAGGCAAATTCACCCCTCCACTTT	CASSIGQANSPLHF
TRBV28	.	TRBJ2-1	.	TGTGCCAGCAGCCCCCCCGGACACTGGGGGTACAATGAGCAGTTCTTC	CASSPPGHWGYNEQFF
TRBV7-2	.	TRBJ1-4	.	TGTGCCAGCAGCTTATTTTCGGGAATGGCAACTAATGAAAAACTGTTTTTT	CASSLFSGMATNEKLFF
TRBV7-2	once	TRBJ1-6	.	TGTGCCAGCAGCTTACGAGGGGGGGGCTCAAATTCACCCCTCCACTTT	CASSLRGGGSNSPLHF
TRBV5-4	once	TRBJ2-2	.	TGTGCCAGCAGCACCCAGCGGAACACCGGGGAGCTGTTTTTT	CASSTQRNTGELFF
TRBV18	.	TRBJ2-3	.	TGTGCCAGCTCACCGACTTTCTCCGAGGATACGCAGTATTTT	CASSPTFSEDTQYF
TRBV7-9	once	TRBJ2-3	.	TGTGCCAGCAGCTACTCAGATACGCAGTATTTT	CASSYSDTQYF
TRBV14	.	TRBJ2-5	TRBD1	TGTGCCAGCAGCCAAGTTCGGGCGACAGGGTCGGGGACCCAGTACTTC	CASSQVRATGSGTQYF
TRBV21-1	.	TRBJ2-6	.	TGTGCCAGCAGCAAAGCCGACGAGGGGGCGAGGGTTGGGGCCAACGTCCTGACTTTC	CASSKADEGARVGANVLTF
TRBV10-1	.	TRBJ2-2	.	TGCGCCAGCAGTGAGAAGGGGGTCGGCACCGGGGAGCTGTTTTTT	CASSEKGVGTGELFF
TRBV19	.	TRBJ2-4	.	TGTGCCAGTAGTATAGGTCCCACCGGTAACATTCAGTACTTC	CASSIGPTGNIQYF
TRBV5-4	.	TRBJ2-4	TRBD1	TGTGCCAGCAGCTCCACGAGGGGGGACAGGGCTTTAGGCATTCAGTACTTC	CASSSTRGDRALGIQYF
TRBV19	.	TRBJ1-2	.	TGTGCCAGTAGTACTGTAAGCGCTAACTATGGCTACACCTTC	CASSTVSANYGYTF
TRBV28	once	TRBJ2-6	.	TGTGCCAGCAGTGACTCTGGGGCCAACGTCCTGACTTTC	CASSDSGANVLTF
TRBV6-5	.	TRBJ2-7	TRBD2	TGTGCCAGTCAGCCTTCTAGCGGGGGGTTCGGCGAGCAGTACTTC	CASQPSSGGFGEQYF
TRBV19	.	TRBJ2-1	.	TGTGCCAGTAGCGGTCGCTCCTACAATGAGCAGTTCTTC	CASSGRSYNEQFF